This T cell receptor beta chain was sequenced in a study of response to subunit inactivated influenza vaccine. This clonotype came up a few times. Its target is unknown. Whole-study findings and limits: A suggestion made by the authors is that each seasonal influenza vaccination recruits few new T cells.

TCRdb re-called the RT-PCR reads with MiXCR, one entry per CDR3 protein. The sample has around 530,000 distinct CDR3 sequences; about an eighth are singletons. The TCR was taken from a man in his fifties who received an inactivated influenza vaccine. This material consisted of PBMCs from blood, taken on the day of vaccination.

CDR3 bases: TGTGCCAGCAGTTTATCGGCGCCAGGTCTCTATGGCTACACCTTC. This gives the protein CASSLSAPGLYGYTF. This chain uses TRBV27 with TRBJ1-2; no clear D gene. V shed 0 bases and J shed 4 bases, with 12 bases lying between them. Looked up from germline, CDR1 is MNHEY and CDR2 is SMNVEV (reference sequence). This CDR3 spans 15 amino acids.